The 11 T cell receptor beta chains given below trace back to one sample, sequenced in a study of blood T cells in healthy people across ages. The authors ran a second PCR of about 6 to 12 cycles using a sample-barcoded 5' primer and a J-beta primer mix. TCRdb called the 5' RACE reads again in MiXCR, with one record for every CDR3 protein. The table has roughly 1,500,000 distinct CDR3 sequences, approximately 42% seen once. The sequenced sample was blood. Receptor source: a young woman in good health.

The rearrangement joins TRBV29-1 to TRBJ1-2; tentative D call: TRBD1 (5 bases). The length of the CDR3 is 16 residues. Germline V gene data show CDR1 as SQVTM and CDR2 as ANQGSEA. V was shortened by 2 bases and J by 3 bases, with 19 bases between the two germline ends. CDR3: CSVESPEGGGDYGYTF. CDR3 coding DNA: TGCAGCGTTGAATCCCCCGAGGGTGGGGGGGACTATGGCTACACCTTC.

This clonotype was observed a handful of times. A read error may be the cause here, since a much bigger clone is one base away. The rearrangement uses TRBV5-1 and TRBJ1-2, with a tentative D call TRBD1 (6 bases). Trimming removed 4 bases from V and 8 bases from J, with 15 bases in between. CDR1 and CDR2 from the germline V gene are SGHRS and YFSETQ. This CDR3 has 13 amino acids. The CDR3 loop is CASSMTGEGGYTF. CDR3 nucleotides: TGCGCCAGCAGCATGACAGGTGAGGGCGGCTACACCTTC.

The CDR3 DNA follows: TGCAGTGCTAGAGATTGGAGGGACAGTCCCTACGAGCAGTACTTC. This sequence encodes CSARDWRDSPYEQYF. The chain is built from TRBV20-1 and TRBJ2-5; possible D gene TRBD1, 7 bases. The end of the DNA is better explained by TRBJ2-7, so the J call may be wrong. Germline loops: CDR1 DFQATT, CDR2 SNEGSKA (reference sequence). This CDR3 has 15 residues.

The V gene is TRBV27, the J gene TRBJ2-7; 7 nucleotides match TRBD1. The length of the CDR3 is 13 residues. From germline, CDR1 is MNHEY and CDR2 SMNVEV (reference sequence). J was trimmed by 2 bases and V by 6 bases; bases with no gene match: 4. This chain's CDR3 is CASRGGVAYEQYF. For the CDR3, the DNA is TGTGCCAGCAGAGGGGGCGTAGCCTACGAGCAGTACTTC.

This sequence joins TRBV5-4 and TRBJ2-3; 10 bases align to TRBD2. CDR3 size: 16 residues. Germline trimming cut 1 base from V and 4 bases from J; bases unmatched to any gene: 6. Germline V gives CDR1 SGHNT, CDR2 YYREEE (reference sequence). Written as DNA, the CDR3 is TGTGCCAGCAGCTTGCCTAGCGGGGGAATTTCAGATACGCAGTATTTT. It specifies CASSLPSGGISDTQYF.

There are a few counts of this clonotype. Possible read error: a much larger clone is one base away. The chain has TRBV4-2 and TRBJ1-4; D is undetermined. CDR1 and CDR2 (germline): LGHNA, YNFKEQ. This CDR3 spans 13 amino acids. The CDR3 coding sequence is TGTGCCGGCAGCCAAGTTGGGGAAGAAAAACTGTTTTTT. Amino acid sequence: CAGSQVGEEKLFF.

Only one count was recorded for this clonotype. One end of the junction is discordant with germline, which a read error may explain. This rearrangement joins TRBV20-1 to TRBJ2-3; D unclear. Germline CDR1 reads DFQATT; CDR2 reads SNEGSKA (reference sequence). This CDR3 region has 11 residues. Written as DNA, the CDR3 is TGCGGTGCCACTGATAACCCGACGCAGTATTTT. Amino acids: CGATDNPTQYF.

This clonotype was observed a handful of times. The V gene is TRBV9, the J gene TRBJ1-4; D is ambiguous. From germline, CDR1 is SGDLS and CDR2 YYNGEE. V was clipped by 3 bases and J by 8 bases, with 11 bases between them. CDR3 length equals 13 residues. CDR3 region: CASSGGWEEKLFF. The CDR3 DNA reads TGTGCCAGCAGCGGCGGATGGGAGGAAAAACTGTTTTTT. The complete variable domain, with remaining parts taken from reference TRBV9 and TRBJ1-4, reads DSGVTQTPKHLITATGQRVTLRCSPRSGDLSVYWYQQSLDQGLQFLIQYYNGEERAKGNILERFSAQQFPDLHSELNLSSLELGDSALYFCASSGGWEEKLFFGSGTQLSVL.

A few counts support this clonotype. At one of its ends the junction is not consistent with the germline gene, which may arise from a read error. The chain is built from TRBV4-1 and TRBJ1-5; D unclear. Germline V gives CDR1 MGHRA, CDR2 YSYEKL. The CDR3 length is 13 residues. The CDR3 loop is CASSQEGRQPQHF. In DNA, the CDR3 is TGTGCCAGCAGCCAAGAAGGCCGACAGCCCCAGCATTTT.

This clonotype was found a few times. The V call is TRBV11-1, the J call TRBJ2-3; TRBD1 matches 8 bases. The V segment lost 4 bases and the J segment 5 bases; nucleotides outside the gene matches: 8. The CDR3 runs to 15 residues. Per germline, CDR1 SGHAT and CDR2 FQDESV (reference sequence). The DNA of the CDR3 is TGTGCCAGCAGCTCCCCGACAGGGGTCAAAGATACGCAGTATTTT. This translates into CASSSPTGVKDTQYF.

The rearrangement joins TRBV6-5 to TRBJ2-7; D is ambiguous. The V gene lost 2 bases and the J gene lost 5 bases, with 10 bases spanning the gap. The germline gives CDR1 MNHEY, CDR2 SVGAGI. There are 13 residues in the CDR3. CDR3 DNA sequence: TGTGCCAGCAGTTACAGGAACAGCCACGAGCAGTACTTC. Its translation: CASSYRNSHEQYF.